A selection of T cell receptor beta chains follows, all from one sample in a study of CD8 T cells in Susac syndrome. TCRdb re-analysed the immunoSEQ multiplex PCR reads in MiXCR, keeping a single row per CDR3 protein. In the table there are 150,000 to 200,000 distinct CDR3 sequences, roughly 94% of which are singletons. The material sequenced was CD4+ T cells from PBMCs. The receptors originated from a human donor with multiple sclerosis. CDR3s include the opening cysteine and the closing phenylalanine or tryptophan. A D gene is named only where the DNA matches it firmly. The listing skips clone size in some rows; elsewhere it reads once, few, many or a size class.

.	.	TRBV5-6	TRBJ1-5	CASSTKQGSYLREPQHF	TGTGCCAGCAGCACCAAACAGGGATCCTACCTAAGGGAGCCCCAGCATTTT
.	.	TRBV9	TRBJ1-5	CASSGSSNQPQHF	TGTGCCAGCAGTGGCAGTAGCAATCAGCCCCAGCATTTT
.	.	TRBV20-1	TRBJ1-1	CSAPLMGTGNTEAFF	TGCAGTGCTCCCCTGATGGGCACGGGGAACACTGAAGCTTTCTTT
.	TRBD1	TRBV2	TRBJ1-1	CASAILGWDSVNTEAFF	TGTGCCAGCGCCATTTTGGGTTGGGACAGTGTGAACACTGAAGCTTTCTTT
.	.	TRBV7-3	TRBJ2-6	CASSSQAGNSGANVLTF	TGTGCCAGCAGCTCCCAGGCAGGGAACTCTGGGGCCAACGTCCTGACTTTC
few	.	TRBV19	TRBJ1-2	CASSIVQGGGYTF	TGTGCCAGTAGTATCGTCCAGGGAGGTGGCTACACCTTC
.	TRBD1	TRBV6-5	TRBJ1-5	CASSLQGAQPQHF	TGTGCCAGCAGTCTACAGGGGGCTCAGCCCCAGCATTTT
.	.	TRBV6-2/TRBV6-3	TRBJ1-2	CASSYSKGNGYTF	TGTGCCAGCAGTTACTCGAAGGGAAATGGCTACACCTTC
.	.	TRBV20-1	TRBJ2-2	CSAKRANTGELFF	TGCAGTGCTAAACGTGCGAACACCGGGGAGCTGTTTTTT
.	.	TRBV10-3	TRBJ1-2	CAISFEEYGYTF	TGTGCCATCAGCTTTGAAGAGTATGGCTACACCTTC
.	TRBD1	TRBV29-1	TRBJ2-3	CSVEVGTVRDTQYF	TGCAGCGTTGAAGTGGGGACAGTTAGGGATACGCAGTATTTT
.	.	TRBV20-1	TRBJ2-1	CSARDSSGSSSYNEQFF	TGCAGTGCTAGAGATTCCTCCGGCAGCAGCTCCTACAATGAGCAGTTCTTC
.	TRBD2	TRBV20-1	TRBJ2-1	CSARGGRADSYNEQFF	TGCAGTGCTAGAGGGGGGAGGGCAGACTCCTACAATGAGCAGTTCTTC
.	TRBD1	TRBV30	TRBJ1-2	CAWTWDSIDYTF	TGTGCCTGGACCTGGGACAGTATTGACTACACCTTC
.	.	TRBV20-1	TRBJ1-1	CSARGLGTPNTEAFF	TGCAGTGCTAGGGGTCTCGGGACACCGAACACTGAAGCTTTCTTT
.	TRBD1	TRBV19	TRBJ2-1	CASSAQGARYEQFF	TGTGCCAGTAGTGCTCAGGGGGCTCGGTATGAGCAGTTCTTC
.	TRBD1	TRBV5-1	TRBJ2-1	CASSWGTGANEQFF	TGCGCCAGCAGCTGGGGGACAGGGGCCAATGAGCAGTTCTTC
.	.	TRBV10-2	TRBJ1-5	CASSGNTRQPQHF	TGCGCCAGCAGTGGTAACACTCGACAGCCCCAGCATTTT
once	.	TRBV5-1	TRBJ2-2	CASSLAVPWELFF	TGCGCCAGCAGCTTGGCCGTTCCCTGGGAGCTGTTTTTT
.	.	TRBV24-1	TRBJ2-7	CATHAGTGVGEQYF	TGTGCCACCCATGCTGGGACGGGAGTGGGCGAGCAGTACTTC
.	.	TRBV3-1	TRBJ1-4	CASSPRSLAEKLFF	TGTGCCAGCAGCCCAAGATCTCTAGCTGAAAAACTGTTTTTT
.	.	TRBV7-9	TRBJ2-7	CASSLGPNLLEQYF	TGTGCCAGCAGCTTAGGACCGAATCTGCTGGAGCAGTACTTC
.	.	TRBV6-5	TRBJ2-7	CASSYRVGEQYF	TGTGCCAGCAGTTACCGGGTAGGCGAGCAGTACTTC
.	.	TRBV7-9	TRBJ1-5	CASTLGVGDGQPQHF	TGTGCCAGCACACTAGGGGTAGGGGATGGTCAGCCCCAGCATTTT
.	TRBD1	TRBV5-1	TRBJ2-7	CASSSRDRDDEQYF	TGCGCCAGCAGCTCCCGGGACAGGGACGACGAGCAGTACTTC
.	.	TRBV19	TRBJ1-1	CASSMTWTGNTEAFF	TGTGCCAGTAGTATGACTTGGACGGGGAACACTGAAGCTTTCTTT
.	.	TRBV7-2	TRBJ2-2	CASSPYREAGELFF	TGTGCCAGCAGTCCCTACAGGGAAGCCGGGGAGCTGTTTTTT
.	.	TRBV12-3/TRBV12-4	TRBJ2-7	CASSHIREQGREQYF	TGTGCCAGCAGCCACATAAGGGAGCAGGGGCGCGAGCAGTACTTC
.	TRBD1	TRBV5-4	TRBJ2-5	CASSRDRGEETQYF	TGTGCCAGCAGCCGAGACAGGGGTGAAGAGACCCAGTACTTC
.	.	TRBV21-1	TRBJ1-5	CASSKAYSGPFGNQPQHF	TGTGCCAGCAGCAAAGCTTATTCGGGGCCCTTCGGCAATCAGCCCCAGCATTTT
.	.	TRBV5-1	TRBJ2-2	CASSPEPLGALGELFF	TGCGCCAGCAGCCCGGAACCTCTAGGTGCGCTCGGGGAGCTGTTTTTT
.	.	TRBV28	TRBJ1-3	CASRARAF	TGTGCCAGCCGCGCCCGGGCTTTT
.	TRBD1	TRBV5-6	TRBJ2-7	CASSLLGGSNEQYF	TGTGCCAGCAGCTTATTAGGGGGCTCCAACGAGCAGTACTTC
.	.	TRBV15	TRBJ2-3	CATSKLSTDTQYF	TGTGCCACCAGCAAACTAAGCACAGATACGCAGTATTTT
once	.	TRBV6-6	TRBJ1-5	CASSASGGNQPQHF	TGTGCCAGCAGTGCCTCTGGGGGCAATCAGCCCCAGCATTTT
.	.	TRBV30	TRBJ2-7	CAWSRGVGSYEQYF	TGTGCCTGGAGTCGAGGGGTTGGGTCCTACGAGCAGTACTTC
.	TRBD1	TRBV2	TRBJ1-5	CASSSTGGDQPQHF	TGTGCCAGCAGCTCCACAGGGGGCGATCAGCCCCAGCATTTT
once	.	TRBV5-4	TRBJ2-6	CASSPRYSDNVLTF	TGTGCCAGCAGCCCAAGATATAGTGACAACGTCCTGACTTTC
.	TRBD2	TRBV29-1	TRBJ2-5	CSVVTGGILETQYF	TGCAGCGTTGTGACGGGAGGGATTTTAGAGACCCAGTACTTC
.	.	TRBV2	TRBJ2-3	CASSGGNMIDTQYF	TGTGCCAGCAGTGGTGGGAATATGATAGATACGCAGTATTTT
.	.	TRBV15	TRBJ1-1	CATSSYDSRPQAFF	TGTGCCACCAGCAGCTACGACAGCCGCCCCCAAGCTTTCTTT
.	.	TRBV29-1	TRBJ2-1	CSVPGTIYYNEQFF	TGCAGCGTACCCGGGACCATCTACTACAATGAGCAGTTCTTC
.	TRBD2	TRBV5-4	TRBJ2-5	CATIAGEAETQYF	TGTGCCACCATAGCGGGAGAGGCGGAGACCCAGTACTTC
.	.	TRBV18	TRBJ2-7	CASSPGYGRAQEQYF	TGTGCCAGCTCACCAGGTTATGGGAGAGCACAGGAGCAGTACTTC
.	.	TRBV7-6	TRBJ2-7	CASSLRPYSYEQYF	TGTGCCAGCAGCTTACGGCCCTACTCCTACGAGCAGTACTTC
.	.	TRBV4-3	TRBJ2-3	CASSQGQTTDTQYF	TGCGCCAGCAGCCAAGGCCAAACCACAGATACGCAGTATTTT
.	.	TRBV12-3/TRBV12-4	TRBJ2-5	CASSRLGTDTETQYF	TGTGCCAGCAGCCGCCTCGGGACCGACACAGAGACCCAGTACTTC
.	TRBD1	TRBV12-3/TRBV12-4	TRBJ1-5	CASSPGQNQPQHF	TGTGCCAGCAGCCCGGGACAGAATCAGCCCCAGCATTTT
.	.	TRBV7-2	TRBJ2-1	CASSFTPLNTHNEQFF	TGTGCCAGCAGCTTTACTCCACTAAACACCCACAATGAGCAGTTCTTC
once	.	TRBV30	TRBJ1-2	CAWSSGFLGGYTF	TGTGCCTGGAGTAGTGGGTTCCTGGGCGGCTACACCTTC
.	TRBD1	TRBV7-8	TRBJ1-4	CASSSRDRPTATNEKLFF	TGTGCCAGCAGCTCTCGGGACAGGCCCACTGCAACTAATGAAAAACTGTTTTTT
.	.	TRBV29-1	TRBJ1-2	CSVGTLRAPTF	TGCAGCGTCGGGACACTCAGGGCTCCCACCTTC
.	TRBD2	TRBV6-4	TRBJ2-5	CASSQLAGAWETQYF	TGTGCCAGCAGTCAACTAGCGGGAGCGTGGGAGACCCAGTACTTC
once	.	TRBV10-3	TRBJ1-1	CAISRQLNTEAFF	TGTGCCATCAGTCGACAGTTGAACACTGAAGCTTTCTTT
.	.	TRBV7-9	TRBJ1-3	CASSPGRTESLLSGNTIYF	TGTGCCAGCAGTCCCGGACGGACGGAATCTCTCCTCTCTGGAAACACCATATATTTT
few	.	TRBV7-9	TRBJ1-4	CASSLVGSGEKLFF	TGTGCCAGCAGCTTAGTAGGGTCCGGGGAAAAACTGTTTTTT
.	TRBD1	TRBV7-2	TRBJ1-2	CASSRLGQIYGYTF	TGTGCCAGCAGCCGTCTGGGACAGATCTATGGCTACACCTTC